The rows below give T cell receptor beta chains drawn from one sample of a study of CD8 T cells in Susac syndrome. TCRdb re-derived calls from the immunoSEQ multiplex PCR reads in MiXCR, one entry per CDR3 protein. The sample has about 430,000 distinct CDR3 sequences, around 85% seen once. The sequenced sample was CD8+ T cells from PBMCs. The receptors stem from a human donor with multiple sclerosis. Both conserved end residues are part of each CDR3. The D gene is left open where the match is weak. Expanded clones are given a class, and other clones once, few, many or no size at all.

- | TRBJ2-1 | TRBV19 | - | CASSPRQPCRDEQFF | TGTGCCAGTAGTCCCCGGCAGCCCTGCAGGGATGAGCAGTTCTTC
- | TRBJ2-7 | TRBV29-1 | TRBD1 | CSVEEWDRGSSEQYF | TGCAGCGTTGAAGAGTGGGACAGGGGGTCCAGCGAGCAGTACTTC
- | TRBJ1-2 | TRBV11-1 | - | CASSSKVEGSDYGYTF | TGTGCCAGCAGCTCCAAGGTGGAGGGGAGCGACTATGGCTACACCTTC
- | TRBJ2-7 | TRBV4-1 | TRBD2 | CASSQGVTSGYEQYF | TGCGCCAGCAGCCAGGGAGTGACTAGCGGCTACGAGCAGTACTTC
- | TRBJ2-1 | TRBV20-1 | TRBD2 | CSARTSGTPEQFF | TGCAGTGCTCGGACTAGCGGGACGCCGGAGCAGTTCTTC
- | TRBJ2-2 | TRBV7-9 | - | CASSDGGYGTGELFF | TGTGCCAGCAGCGATGGGGGTTACGGCACCGGGGAGCTGTTTTTT
- | TRBJ1-1 | TRBV10-1 | - | CASSESPNTEAFF | TGCGCCAGCAGTGAGTCCCCAAACACTGAAGCTTTCTTT
- | TRBJ2-7 | TRBV27 | TRBD1 | CASSLVGGNEQYF | TGTGCCAGCAGTTTAGTAGGGGGCAACGAGCAGTACTTC
- | TRBJ2-5 | TRBV18 | - | CASSRHRKETQYF | TGTGCCAGCTCCAGGCATAGGAAAGAGACCCAGTACTTC
- | TRBJ2-2 | TRBV10-1 | - | CASSRQSYTGELFF | TGCGCCAGCAGCAGACAGAGTTACACCGGGGAGCTGTTTTTT
- | TRBJ1-6 | TRBV5-1 | - | CASSLEGNPNSPLHF | TGCGCCAGCAGCTTGGAGGGGAACCCGAATTCACCCCTCCACTTT
- | TRBJ2-5 | TRBV6-2/TRBV6-3 | - | CASSYTSIAEETQYF | TGTGCCAGCAGTTACACATCCATAGCGGAAGAGACCCAGTACTTC
- | TRBJ1-2 | TRBV4-1 | - | CASSQPTGGYTF | TGCGCCAGCAGCCAACCTACAGGGGGCTACACCTTC
- | TRBJ2-3 | TRBV3-1 | TRBD1 | CASSQDRDRVRPDTQYF | TGTGCCAGCAGCCAAGACCGGGACAGGGTTCGACCAGATACGCAGTATTTT
- | TRBJ1-2 | TRBV27 | - | CASSSPGTGVHGYTF | TGTGCCAGCAGTTCCCCCGGGACCGGAGTACATGGCTACACCTTC
few | TRBJ1-2 | TRBV6-5 | - | CASSSAPLVNGYTF | TGTGCCAGCAGTTCCGCCCCACTAGTAAATGGCTACACCTTC
once | TRBJ2-3 | TRBV2 | - | CASSETSADTQYF | TGTGCCAGCAGTGAGACTAGTGCAGATACGCAGTATTTT
few | TRBJ2-7 | TRBV18 | - | CASSPQVEGKGMLEQYF | TGTGCCAGCTCACCACAAGTGGAGGGAAAGGGGATGTTGGAGCAGTACTTC
- | TRBJ2-5 | TRBV5-4 | TRBD2 | CASSFGGAGTQYF | TGTGCCAGCAGCTTCGGGGGGGCTGGGACCCAGTACTTC
- | TRBJ1-3 | TRBV7-9 | - | CASRPPGRDNSGNTIYF | TGTGCCAGCCGCCCACCTGGTCGGGACAACTCTGGAAACACCATATATTTT
- | TRBJ2-7 | TRBV5-1 | - | CASSLDIAYEQYF | TGCGCCAGCAGCTTGGACATTGCCTACGAGCAGTACTTC
- | TRBJ1-5 | TRBV27 | TRBD1 | CASSLTGTGPQHF | TGTGCCAGCAGTCTGACAGGGACGGGGCCCCAGCATTTT
- | TRBJ2-6 | TRBV28 | - | CATTPDSPSGANVLTF | TGTGCCACCACCCCGGACAGCCCCTCTGGGGCCAACGTCCTGACTTTC